These 3 T cell receptor beta chains originate from one sample sequenced in a study of blood T cell repertoires in COVID-19. The repertoire was sequenced with immunoSEQ multiplex PCR; TCRdb's copy has only in-frame clones and lacks some. Of about 210,000 clones in the sample, about nine tenths were seen once. Source material: PBMCs or T cells enriched from blood (not recorded which). These receptors were obtained from a man aged 30 to 45 in a cohort exposed to, infected with or recovered from COVID-19 (not recorded which).

The V and J genes are TRBV5-1 and TRBJ2-2; D is perhaps TRBD1 (5 bases). The CDR3 is made up of 16 amino acids. Trimming took off 4 bases at V and 3 bases at J, with 16 bases between the two ends. From germline, CDR1 is SGHRS and CDR2 YFSETQ. CDR3 DNA sequence: TGCGCCAGCAGCCTCATGTTAACAGGCTACACCGGGGAGCTGTTTTTT. This translates into CASSLMLTGYTGELFF.

The chain recombines TRBV3-1 (or the pseudogene TRBV3-2) with TRBJ1-2, with D possibly being TRBD1 (5 bases). CDR3 length: 14 amino acids. Germline V gene lookup returns CDR1 LGHDT and CDR2 YNNKEL (reference sequence). V lost 6 bases to trimming and J lost 5 bases, with 16 bases between them. The CDR3 DNA reads as TGTGCCAGCAGGGCGATGGGGGGGGAGTATGGCTACACCTTC. It is translated as CASRAMGGEYGYTF.

The V call is TRBV9, the J call TRBJ2-1; no definite D call. The CDR3 contains 14 residues. Trimming pared 4 bases from V and 3 bases from J, leaving 11 bases between. CDR1 and CDR2 (germline): SGDLS, YYNGEE. The CDR3 sequence: CASSPRNNYNEQFF. The CDR3 DNA follows: TGTGCCAGCAGCCCGAGGAATAACTACAATGAGCAGTTCTTC. The complete variable domain, with remaining parts taken from reference TRBV9 and TRBJ2-1, reads DSGVTQTPKHLITATGQRVTLRCSPRSGDLSVYWYQQSLDQGLQFLIQYYNGEERAKGNILERFSAQQFPDLHSELNLSSLELGDSALYFCASSPRNNYNEQFFGPGTRLTVL.